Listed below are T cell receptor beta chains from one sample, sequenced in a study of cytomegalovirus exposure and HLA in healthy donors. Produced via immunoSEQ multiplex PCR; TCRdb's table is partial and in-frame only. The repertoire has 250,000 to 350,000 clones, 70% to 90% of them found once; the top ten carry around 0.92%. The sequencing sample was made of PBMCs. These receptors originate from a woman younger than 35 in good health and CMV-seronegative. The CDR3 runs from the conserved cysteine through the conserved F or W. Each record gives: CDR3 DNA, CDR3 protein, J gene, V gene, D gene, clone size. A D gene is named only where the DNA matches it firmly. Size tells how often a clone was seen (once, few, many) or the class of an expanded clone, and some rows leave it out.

CDR3nt: TGTGCCAGCAAGTCCACGTATAACACCGTGAATCAGCCCCAGCATTTT
CDR3aa: CASKSTYNTVNQPQHF
j_gene: TRBJ1-5
v_gene: TRBV28
d_gene: .
abundance: .

CDR3nt: TGCGCCAGCAGCTCCCGGGACAAAGCTAACTATGGCTACACCTTC
CDR3aa: CASSSRDKANYGYTF
j_gene: TRBJ1-2
v_gene: TRBV5-1
d_gene: .
abundance: .

CDR3nt: TGTGCCAGCCGGCTGCCGGGACTAGTCGCCTACAATGAGCAGTTCTTC
CDR3aa: CASRLPGLVAYNEQFF
j_gene: TRBJ2-1
v_gene: TRBV21-1
d_gene: .
abundance: once

CDR3nt: TGTGCCTCCTCCTGGCGGGGAGGAAACAATGAGCAGTTCTTC
CDR3aa: CASSWRGGNNEQFF
j_gene: TRBJ2-1
v_gene: TRBV30
d_gene: .
abundance: .

CDR3nt: TGTGCCAGCAGCTTAGCCTGGACAGGGGGATCAGATACGCAGTATTTT
CDR3aa: CASSLAWTGGSDTQYF
j_gene: TRBJ2-3
v_gene: TRBV11-3
d_gene: TRBD1
abundance: .

CDR3nt: TGTGCCAGCAGCGAGAGCACGGAGGGCCCTACTGGGAGCGGGAGCCGCAATGAGCAGTTCTTC
CDR3aa: CASSESTEGPTGSGSRNEQFF
j_gene: TRBJ2-1
v_gene: TRBV21-1
d_gene: .
abundance: many

CDR3nt: TGCGCCAGCAGCTCCGACAGAAATGAAAAACTGTTTTTT
CDR3aa: CASSSDRNEKLFF
j_gene: TRBJ1-4
v_gene: TRBV5-1
d_gene: .
abundance: .

CDR3nt: TGTGCCAGCAGCTTGTACTACGGGACAGGGGGGTACGAGCAGTACTTC
CDR3aa: CASSLYYGTGGYEQYF
j_gene: TRBJ2-7
v_gene: TRBV5-8
d_gene: TRBD1
abundance: .

CDR3nt: TGTGCCAGCAGTAGGACAGGGGGCGCTGACGGCTACACCTTC
CDR3aa: CASSRTGGADGYTF
j_gene: TRBJ1-2
v_gene: TRBV2
d_gene: TRBD1
abundance: .

CDR3nt: TGTGCCAGCAGCGTAGATCCGGGTGGTGACAATGAGCAGTTCTTC
CDR3aa: CASSVDPGGDNEQFF
j_gene: TRBJ2-1
v_gene: TRBV9
d_gene: .
abundance: .

CDR3nt: TGTGCCAGCAGCCAAGACTCGGACAGGGGCTCCTACGAGCAGTACTTC
CDR3aa: CASSQDSDRGSYEQYF
j_gene: TRBJ2-7
v_gene: TRBV14
d_gene: TRBD1
abundance: .

CDR3nt: TGTGCCAGCTCCAGGACAACACGAAGGGCAGATACGCAGTATTTT
CDR3aa: CASSRTTRRADTQYF
j_gene: TRBJ2-3
v_gene: TRBV7-6
d_gene: .
abundance: .

CDR3nt: TGTGCCAGTACAGGGACTAGCGACACAGATACGCAGTATTTT
CDR3aa: CASTGTSDTDTQYF
j_gene: TRBJ2-3
v_gene: TRBV19
d_gene: TRBD2
abundance: .

CDR3nt: TGTGCCAGCAGTTACCCCGGGGGAGGGGGATATAATCAGCCCCAGCATTTT
CDR3aa: CASSYPGGGGYNQPQHF
j_gene: TRBJ1-5
v_gene: TRBV28
d_gene: .
abundance: .

CDR3nt: TGTGCCAGCAGCGCCCGGTCGACAGGCTACGAGCAGTACTTC
CDR3aa: CASSARSTGYEQYF
j_gene: TRBJ2-7
v_gene: TRBV9
d_gene: .
abundance: .

CDR3nt: TGTGCCAGTAGTAGATCTGGGACAGGAGTCAACGAGCAGTACTTC
CDR3aa: CASSRSGTGVNEQYF
j_gene: TRBJ2-7
v_gene: TRBV19
d_gene: TRBD1
abundance: .

CDR3nt: TGTGCCAGCAGCCCCACCCTGGCAGGGGCGCGGGATAATTCACCCCTCCACTTT
CDR3aa: CASSPTLAGARDNSPLHF
j_gene: TRBJ1-6
v_gene: TRBV7-9
d_gene: .
abundance: once

CDR3nt: TGTGCCAGCCAAGGACAGACCCCCTACGAGCAGTACTTC
CDR3aa: CASQGQTPYEQYF
j_gene: TRBJ2-7
v_gene: TRBV6-6
d_gene: .
abundance: once

CDR3nt: TGTGCCAGCAGCTCTACAGGGGGTCTATTCCGGGAGACCCAGTACTTC
CDR3aa: CASSSTGGLFRETQYF
j_gene: TRBJ2-5
v_gene: TRBV7-7
d_gene: TRBD1
abundance: .

CDR3nt: TGTGCCAGCAGCCCCGGTCCGGGGTTTTCCTACGAGCAGTACTTC
CDR3aa: CASSPGPGFSYEQYF
j_gene: TRBJ2-7
v_gene: TRBV5-6
d_gene: .
abundance: .

CDR3nt: TGCGCCAGCAGCCTGGGGACAGGGAAGACCCACGAGCAGTACTTC
CDR3aa: CASSLGTGKTHEQYF
j_gene: TRBJ2-7
v_gene: TRBV4-3
d_gene: TRBD1
abundance: .

CDR3nt: TGCGCCAGCAGCCAAGCGCTCCAACAGGGGTCGGACTACGAGCAGTACTTC
CDR3aa: CASSQALQQGSDYEQYF
j_gene: TRBJ2-7
v_gene: TRBV4-1
d_gene: TRBD1
abundance: .

CDR3nt: TGTGCCAGCAGCCCACCCAAAGGGGCGGAGACCCAGTACTTC
CDR3aa: CASSPPKGAETQYF
j_gene: TRBJ2-5
v_gene: TRBV9
d_gene: .
abundance: .

CDR3nt: TGTGCCAGCAGCAAGGGCGGGTCGTGGACCGGGGAGCTGTTTTTT
CDR3aa: CASSKGGSWTGELFF
j_gene: TRBJ2-2
v_gene: TRBV5-4
d_gene: .
abundance: .

CDR3nt: TGTGCCATCAGTGAAGAGTCAACTAGCACAGATACGCAGTATTTT
CDR3aa: CAISEESTSTDTQYF
j_gene: TRBJ2-3
v_gene: TRBV10-3
d_gene: .
abundance: .

CDR3nt: TGTGCCAGCAGCCACGGGGTAGCGGGACACGGTAGCACAGATACGCAGTATTTT
CDR3aa: CASSHGVAGHGSTDTQYF
j_gene: TRBJ2-3
v_gene: TRBV21-1
d_gene: .
abundance: .

CDR3nt: TGTGCCAGCAGCCCGAGTGGACTAGCGGTCAGCACAGATACGCAGTATTTT
CDR3aa: CASSPSGLAVSTDTQYF
j_gene: TRBJ2-3
v_gene: TRBV13
d_gene: TRBD2
abundance: .

CDR3nt: TGTGCCAGCACCAAAGGGAACAGGGGGGGCAATGAGCAGTTCTTC
CDR3aa: CASTKGNRGGNEQFF
j_gene: TRBJ2-1
v_gene: TRBV27
d_gene: .
abundance: .

CDR3nt: TGTGCCACCAGCAGGGCCGGAGCGCCGAACTACGAGCAGTACTTC
CDR3aa: CATSRAGAPNYEQYF
j_gene: TRBJ2-7
v_gene: TRBV15
d_gene: .
abundance: .

CDR3nt: TGTGCCTGGAGTTCGGGGTTTAGGAACACTGAAGCTTTCTTT
CDR3aa: CAWSSGFRNTEAFF
j_gene: TRBJ1-1
v_gene: TRBV30
d_gene: .
abundance: .

CDR3nt: TGTGCCAGCAGTTCGCGCTCGGGGGAGGAGACCCAGTACTTC
CDR3aa: CASSSRSGEETQYF
j_gene: TRBJ2-5
v_gene: TRBV27
d_gene: .
abundance: .

CDR3nt: TGTGCCAGCAGTTTCTCACAGATCACCGGGGAGCTGTTTTTT
CDR3aa: CASSFSQITGELFF
j_gene: TRBJ2-2
v_gene: TRBV28
d_gene: .
abundance: .

CDR3nt: TGTGCCAGTAGTTACAGGACCACCAATCAGCCCCAGCATTTT
CDR3aa: CASSYRTTNQPQHF
j_gene: TRBJ1-5
v_gene: TRBV19
d_gene: .
abundance: .

CDR3nt: TGTGCCAGTAGTAGACGACAGGGCCCAGATACGCAGTATTTT
CDR3aa: CASSRRQGPDTQYF
j_gene: TRBJ2-3
v_gene: TRBV19
d_gene: TRBD1
abundance: .

CDR3nt: TGCGCCAGCAGCCAAGAAGTCAGGGCTAGGTACGAGCAGTACTTC
CDR3aa: CASSQEVRARYEQYF
j_gene: TRBJ2-7
v_gene: TRBV4-1
d_gene: .
abundance: .

CDR3nt: TGTGCCACCAGCAGAGATAAGGGACTAGCGGATAACAATGAGCAGTTCTTC
CDR3aa: CATSRDKGLADNNEQFF
j_gene: TRBJ2-1
v_gene: TRBV15
d_gene: TRBD2
abundance: .

CDR3nt: TGTGCCAGCTCACCGGGGACAGGGGGCGAGTTCTTC
CDR3aa: CASSPGTGGEFF
j_gene: TRBJ2-1
v_gene: TRBV18
d_gene: TRBD1
abundance: .

CDR3nt: TGTGCCAGCAGCGTCGAACTGCGGAGGGACACCATATATTTT
CDR3aa: CASSVELRRDTIYF
j_gene: TRBJ1-3
v_gene: TRBV9
d_gene: .
abundance: .

CDR3nt: TGTGCCAGCAATCTTAAGGGACTAGCGGGAGTTCCCACAGATACGCAGTATTTT
CDR3aa: CASNLKGLAGVPTDTQYF
j_gene: TRBJ2-3
v_gene: TRBV27
d_gene: TRBD2
abundance: .

CDR3nt: TGTGCCAGCAGTGAACAGGGGGTTTCATCTCAGCCCCAGCATTTT
CDR3aa: CASSEQGVSSQPQHF
j_gene: TRBJ1-5
v_gene: TRBV6-1
d_gene: TRBD1
abundance: .

CDR3nt: TGTGCCAGCAGCACCCACGGACAGAACCTAGACTATGGCTACACCTTC
CDR3aa: CASSTHGQNLDYGYTF
j_gene: TRBJ1-2
v_gene: TRBV9
d_gene: .
abundance: .

CDR3nt: TGTGCCAGTAGGGACAGACCCTACTCTGGAAACACCATATATTTT
CDR3aa: CASRDRPYSGNTIYF
j_gene: TRBJ1-3
v_gene: TRBV19
d_gene: .
abundance: .

CDR3nt: TGTGCCAGCAGCCGCGCGACAGGGGGGAGCACCGGGGAGCTGTTTTTT
CDR3aa: CASSRATGGSTGELFF
j_gene: TRBJ2-2
v_gene: TRBV2
d_gene: TRBD1
abundance: .

CDR3nt: TGTGCCAGTAGTACACAGTCGGCCAACTACGAGCAGTACTTC
CDR3aa: CASSTQSANYEQYF
j_gene: TRBJ2-7
v_gene: TRBV19
d_gene: .
abundance: .

CDR3nt: TGTGCCAGCAGCGTAGTAGGACTAGCGGGACACGAGCAGTACTTC
CDR3aa: CASSVVGLAGHEQYF
j_gene: TRBJ2-7
v_gene: TRBV9
d_gene: TRBD2
abundance: .

CDR3nt: TGTGCCAGCAGCTTAGGGACTAGCGGGACCATCTACGAGCAGTACTTC
CDR3aa: CASSLGTSGTIYEQYF
j_gene: TRBJ2-7
v_gene: TRBV7-8
d_gene: TRBD2
abundance: once

CDR3nt: TGTGCCACCAGCGCGCCGGGACAGGCCATCTCTGGGGCCAACGTCCTGACTTTC
CDR3aa: CATSAPGQAISGANVLTF
j_gene: TRBJ2-6
v_gene: TRBV15
d_gene: TRBD1
abundance: .

CDR3nt: TGTGCCACCAGCAGTGACGAGGGGACTAGCGTACCCTACGAGCAGTACTTC
CDR3aa: CATSSDEGTSVPYEQYF
j_gene: TRBJ2-7
v_gene: TRBV15
d_gene: TRBD2
abundance: .

CDR3nt: TGTGCCAGCTCACCGGCCAGGGCGGAGACCCAGTACTTC
CDR3aa: CASSPARAETQYF
j_gene: TRBJ2-5
v_gene: TRBV18
d_gene: .
abundance: .

CDR3nt: TGTGCCAGCAGCTTAGACCCCTTTGCCCCGGCCTACAATGAGCAGTTCTTC
CDR3aa: CASSLDPFAPAYNEQFF
j_gene: TRBJ2-1
v_gene: TRBV11-2
d_gene: .
abundance: .

CDR3nt: TGTGCCAGCAGCGGGGGGCAGGGGTATGGCTACACCTTC
CDR3aa: CASSGGQGYGYTF
j_gene: TRBJ1-2
v_gene: TRBV9
d_gene: .
abundance: once

CDR3nt: TGTGCCAGCAGCCAAGCTGGCGAGCGCGCCTACAATGAGCAGTTCTTC
CDR3aa: CASSQAGERAYNEQFF
j_gene: TRBJ2-1
v_gene: TRBV14
d_gene: .
abundance: .